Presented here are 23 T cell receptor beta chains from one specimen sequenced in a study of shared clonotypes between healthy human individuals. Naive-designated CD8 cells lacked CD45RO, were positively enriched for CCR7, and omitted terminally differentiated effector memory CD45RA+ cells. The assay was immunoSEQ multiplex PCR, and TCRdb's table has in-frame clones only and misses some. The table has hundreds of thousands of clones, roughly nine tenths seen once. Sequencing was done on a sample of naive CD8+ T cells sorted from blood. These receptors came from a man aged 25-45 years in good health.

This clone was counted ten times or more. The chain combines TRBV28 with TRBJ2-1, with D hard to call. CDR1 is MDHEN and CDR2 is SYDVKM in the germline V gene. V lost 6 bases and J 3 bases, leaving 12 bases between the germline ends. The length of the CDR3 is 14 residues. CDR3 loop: CASRGRLSYNEQFF. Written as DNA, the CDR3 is TGTGCCAGCAGGGGTCGACTCAGCTACAATGAGCAGTTCTTC.

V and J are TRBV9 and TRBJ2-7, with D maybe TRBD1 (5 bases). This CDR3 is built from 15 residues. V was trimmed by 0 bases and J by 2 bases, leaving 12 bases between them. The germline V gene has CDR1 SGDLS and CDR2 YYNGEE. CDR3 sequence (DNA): TGTGCCAGCAGCGTAGATATCTCCAGGGCCTACGAGCAGTACTTC. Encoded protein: CASSVDISRAYEQYF.

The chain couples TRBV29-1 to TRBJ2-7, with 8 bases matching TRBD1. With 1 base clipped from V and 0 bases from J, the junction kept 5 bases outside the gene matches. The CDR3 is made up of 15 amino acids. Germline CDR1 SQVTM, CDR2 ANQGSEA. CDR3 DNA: TGCAGCGTTGAAGGATGGCAGGGGGCCTCCTACGAGCAGTACTTC. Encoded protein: CSVEGWQGASYEQYF.

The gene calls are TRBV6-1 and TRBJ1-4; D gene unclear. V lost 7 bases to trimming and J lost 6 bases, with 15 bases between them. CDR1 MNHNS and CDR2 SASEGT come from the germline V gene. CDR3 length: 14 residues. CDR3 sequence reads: CASMGTAEDEKLFF. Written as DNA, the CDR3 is TGTGCCAGCATGGGCACGGCCGAGGATGAAAAACTGTTTTTT.

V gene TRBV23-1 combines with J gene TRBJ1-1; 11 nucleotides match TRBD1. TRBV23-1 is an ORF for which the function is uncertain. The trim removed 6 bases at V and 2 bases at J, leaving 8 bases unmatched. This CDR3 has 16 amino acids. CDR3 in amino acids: CASSFHGTGGNTEAFF. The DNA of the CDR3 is TGCGCCAGCAGCTTCCACGGGACAGGGGGAAACACTGAAGCTTTCTTT.

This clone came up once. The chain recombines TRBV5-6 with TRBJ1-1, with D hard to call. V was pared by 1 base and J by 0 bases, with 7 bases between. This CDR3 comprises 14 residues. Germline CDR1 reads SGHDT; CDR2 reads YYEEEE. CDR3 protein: CASSLQFMNTEAFF. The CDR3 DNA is TGTGCCAGCAGCTTGCAGTTCATGAACACTGAAGCTTTCTTT.

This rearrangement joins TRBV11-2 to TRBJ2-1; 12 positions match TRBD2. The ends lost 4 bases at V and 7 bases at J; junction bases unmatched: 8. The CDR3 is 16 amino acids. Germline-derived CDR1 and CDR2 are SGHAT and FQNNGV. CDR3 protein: CASSSVLAGGGNEQFF. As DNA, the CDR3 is TGTGCCAGCAGCTCGGTACTAGCGGGAGGTGGAAATGAGCAGTTCTTC.

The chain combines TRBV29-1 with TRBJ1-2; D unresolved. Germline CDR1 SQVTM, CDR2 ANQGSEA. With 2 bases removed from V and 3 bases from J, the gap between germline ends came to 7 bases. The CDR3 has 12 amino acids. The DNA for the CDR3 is TGCAGCGTTGAACTTAGGGACTATGGCTACACCTTC. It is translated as CSVELRDYGYTF. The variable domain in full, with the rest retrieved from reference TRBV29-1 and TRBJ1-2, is SAVISQKPSRDICQRGTSLTIQCQVDSQVTMMFWYRQQPGQSLTLIATANQGSEATYESGFVIDKFPISRPNLTFSTLTVSNMSPEDSSIYLCSVELRDYGYTFGSGTRLTVV.

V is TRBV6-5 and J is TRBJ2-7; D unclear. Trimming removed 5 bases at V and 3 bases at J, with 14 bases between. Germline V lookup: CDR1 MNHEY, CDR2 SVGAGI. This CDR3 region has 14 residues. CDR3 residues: CASSPSTLFYEQYF. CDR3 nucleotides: TGTGCCAGCAGTCCCTCGACATTGTTCTACGAGCAGTACTTC.

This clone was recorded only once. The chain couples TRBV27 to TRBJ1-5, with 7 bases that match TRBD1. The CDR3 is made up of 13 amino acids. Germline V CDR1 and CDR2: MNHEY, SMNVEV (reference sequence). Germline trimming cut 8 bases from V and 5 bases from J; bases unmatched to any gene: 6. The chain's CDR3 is CASGDSSYQPQHF. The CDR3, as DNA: TGTGCCAGCGGGGACAGTTCTTATCAGCCCCAGCATTTT.

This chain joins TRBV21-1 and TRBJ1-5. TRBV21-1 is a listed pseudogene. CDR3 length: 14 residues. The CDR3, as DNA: TGTGCCAGCAGCAAAAATGGACGTAATCAGCCCCAGCATTTT. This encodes CASSKNGRNQPQHF.

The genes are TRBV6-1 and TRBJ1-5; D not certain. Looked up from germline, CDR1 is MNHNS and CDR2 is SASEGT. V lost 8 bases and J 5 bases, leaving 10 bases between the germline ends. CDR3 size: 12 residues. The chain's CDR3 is CASEEGDQPQHF. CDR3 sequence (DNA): TGTGCCAGCGAAGAGGGCGATCAGCCCCAGCATTTT.

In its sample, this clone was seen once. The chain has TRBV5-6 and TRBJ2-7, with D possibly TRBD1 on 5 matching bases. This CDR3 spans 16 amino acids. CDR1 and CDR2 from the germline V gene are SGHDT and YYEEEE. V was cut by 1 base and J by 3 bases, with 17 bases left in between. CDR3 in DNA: TGTGCCAGCAGCTTGCCCCGGACAAGGGCCCTCTACGAGCAGTACTTC. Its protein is CASSLPRTRALYEQYF.

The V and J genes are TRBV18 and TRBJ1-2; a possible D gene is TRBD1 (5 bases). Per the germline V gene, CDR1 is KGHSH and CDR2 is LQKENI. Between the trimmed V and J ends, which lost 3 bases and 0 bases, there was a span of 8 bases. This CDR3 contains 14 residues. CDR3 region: CASSPRGANYGYTF. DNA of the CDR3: TGTGCCAGCTCACCGAGGGGAGCTAACTATGGCTACACCTTC.

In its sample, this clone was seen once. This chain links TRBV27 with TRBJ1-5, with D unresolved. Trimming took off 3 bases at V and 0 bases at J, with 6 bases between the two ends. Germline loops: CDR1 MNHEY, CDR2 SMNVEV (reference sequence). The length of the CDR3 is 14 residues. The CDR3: CASSFVGSNQPQHF. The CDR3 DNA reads TGTGCCAGCAGTTTCGTCGGTAGCAATCAGCCCCAGCATTTT.

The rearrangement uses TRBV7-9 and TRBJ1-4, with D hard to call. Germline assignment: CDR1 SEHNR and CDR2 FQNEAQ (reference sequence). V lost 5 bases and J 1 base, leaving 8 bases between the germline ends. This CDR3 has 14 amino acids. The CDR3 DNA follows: TGTGCCAGCAGCGTCCTAGAAACTAATGAAAAACTGTTTTTT. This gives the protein CASSVLETNEKLFF. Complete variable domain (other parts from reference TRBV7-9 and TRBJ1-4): DTGVSQNPRHKITKRGQNVTFRCDPISEHNRLYWYRQTLGQGPEFLTYFQNEAQLEKSRLLSDRFSAERPKGSFSTLEIQRTEQGDSAMYLCASSVLETNEKLFFGSGTQLSVL.

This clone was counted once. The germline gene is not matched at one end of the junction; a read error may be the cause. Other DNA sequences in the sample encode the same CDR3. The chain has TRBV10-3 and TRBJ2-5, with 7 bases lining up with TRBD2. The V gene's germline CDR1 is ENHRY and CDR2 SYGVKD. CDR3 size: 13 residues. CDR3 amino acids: CATQAGLAKTQYF. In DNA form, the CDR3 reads TGCGCCACGCAAGCGGGACTGGCGAAGACCCAGTACTTC.

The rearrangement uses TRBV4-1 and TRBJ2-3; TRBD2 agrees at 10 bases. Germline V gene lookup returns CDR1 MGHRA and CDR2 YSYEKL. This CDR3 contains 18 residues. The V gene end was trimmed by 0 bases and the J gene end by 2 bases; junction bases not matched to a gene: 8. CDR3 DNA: TGCGCCAGCAGCCAAGATGCCTCACTAGCGGGAACCACAGATACGCAGTATTTT. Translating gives CASSQDASLAGTTDTQYF.

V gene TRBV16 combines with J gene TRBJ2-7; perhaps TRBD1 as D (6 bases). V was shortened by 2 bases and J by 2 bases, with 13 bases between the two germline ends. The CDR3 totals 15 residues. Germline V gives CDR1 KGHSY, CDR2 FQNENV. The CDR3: CASSQSQGWTYEQYF. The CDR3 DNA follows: TGTGCCAGCAGCCAAAGCCAGGGGTGGACCTACGAGCAGTACTTC.

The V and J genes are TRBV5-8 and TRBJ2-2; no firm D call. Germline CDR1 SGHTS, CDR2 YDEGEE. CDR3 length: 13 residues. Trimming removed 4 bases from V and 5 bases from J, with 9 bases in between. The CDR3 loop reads CASSPLLTGELFF. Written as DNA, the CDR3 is TGTGCCAGCAGCCCTCTGCTAACCGGGGAGCTGTTTTTT.

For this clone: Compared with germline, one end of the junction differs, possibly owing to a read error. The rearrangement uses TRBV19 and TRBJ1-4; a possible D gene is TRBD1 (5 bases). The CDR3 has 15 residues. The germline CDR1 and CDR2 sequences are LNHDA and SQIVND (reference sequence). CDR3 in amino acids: CASSIGPGINENLFF. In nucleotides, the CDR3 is TGTGCCAGTAGTATCGGGCCAGGGATCAATGAAAACCTGTTTTTT. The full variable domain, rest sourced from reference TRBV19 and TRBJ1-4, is DGGITQSPKYLFRKEGQNVTLSCEQNLNHDAMYWYRQDPGQGLRLIYYSQIVNDFQKGDIAEGYSVSREKKESFPLTVTSAQKNPTAFYLCASSIGPGINENLFFGSGTQLSVL.

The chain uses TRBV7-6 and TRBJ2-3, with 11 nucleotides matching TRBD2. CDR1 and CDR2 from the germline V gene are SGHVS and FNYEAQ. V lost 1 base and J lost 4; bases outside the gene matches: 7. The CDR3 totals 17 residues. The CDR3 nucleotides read TGTGCCAGCAGCTTAGGTAGCGGGAGGGCCCCCGCAGATACGCAGTATTTT. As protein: CASSLGSGRAPADTQYF.

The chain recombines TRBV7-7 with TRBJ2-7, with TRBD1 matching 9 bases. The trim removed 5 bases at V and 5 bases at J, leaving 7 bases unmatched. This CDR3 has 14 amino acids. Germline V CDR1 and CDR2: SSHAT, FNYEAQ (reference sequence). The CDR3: CASSPGTGWNEQYF. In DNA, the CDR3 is TGTGCCAGCAGCCCCGGGACAGGGTGGAACGAGCAGTACTTC.